The clone carrying this T cell receptor beta chain appeared once. The antigen is unknown. Germline CDR1 is ENHRY and CDR2 is SYGVKD. This CDR3 has 11 residues. Trimming removed 6 bases at V and 7 bases at J, with 10 bases between. The entry originates in a study of shared clonotypes between healthy human individuals. General study points: Rarefaction indicated that sorted-subset sequencing remained incomplete although depth was large.

Roughly 200 ng DNA, about 28,000 T cell genomes, went into each sorted-subset replicate PCR. Produced via immunoSEQ multiplex PCR; TCRdb's table is partial and in-frame only. Among roughly 2.4 million clones listed, approximately 96% were seen once. The sample consisted of naive CD4+ T cells sorted from blood. Sample subset: CD45RA+ positively selected. The TCR originated in a man aged 18 to 30 in good health. The genes are TRBV10-3 and TRBJ2-7, with D possibly matching TRBD1 (5 bases). The DNA for the CDR3 is TGTGCCATCAGGCGACAGACAGAGCAGTACTTC. The encoded protein is CAIRRQTEQYF.